Following are 23 T cell receptor beta chains from one sample sequenced in a study of cytomegalovirus exposure and HLA in healthy donors (dated by TCRdb to about 2017). To prepare the library, the immunoSEQ multiplex PCR assay was applied. For the multiplex PCR, a mixture combining 60 forward primers for TCR Vbeta segments and 13 reverse primers for TCR Jbeta segments was used. TCRdb stores this immuneACCESS table with in-frame sequences only. Part of the clones is absent; in the studies checked, under half of the shortfall reflects unresolved V genes, and no reason is known for the rest. Present in this sample are 65,000 or so clones, around three quarters of which were seen just once. 3.3% of the sample goes to the ten largest clones. Sequenced: PBMCs. The receptor set was obtained from a woman aged 40 to 55 in good health and CMV-seropositive.

J is TRBJ2-1 and V is TRBV4-1; TRBD1 is a possible D gene (6 bases). CDR1 is MGHRA, CDR2 YSYEKL, per germline. The CDR3 extends over 17 amino acids. Trimming removed 2 bases from V and 5 bases from J, with 19 bases in between. The CDR3 protein is CASSQPGQRLKDNEQFF. In DNA form, the CDR3 reads TGCGCCAGCAGCCAACCCGGACAGCGACTTAAAGACAATGAGCAGTTCTTC.

A single count supports this clone. The chain combines TRBV18 with TRBJ1-1; 7 nucleotides line up with TRBD1. CDR3 length: 16 residues. Germline V CDR1 and CDR2: KGHSH, LQKENI. After removal of 1 base from V and 5 bases from J, the junction contained 10 bases not matched to a gene. The CDR3 reads CASSPRARDSWTEAFF. The CDR3 DNA reads TGTGCCAGCTCACCACGGGCGAGGGACAGTTGGACTGAAGCTTTCTTT.

This clone showed up just a few times. The CDR3 bases are TGTGCCAGCAGCTTTAGACAGGGGGCCGAAGGTGAGCAGTTCTTC. Protein: CASSFRQGAEGEQFF. The genes are TRBV7-2 and TRBJ2-1, with 10 bases aligning to TRBD1. Per the germline V gene, CDR1 is SGHTA and CDR2 is FQGNSA. The length of the CDR3 is 15 residues. J lost 9 bases, V lost 3 bases, and 8 bases had no gene match.

In its sample, this clone was seen once. The chain links TRBV30 to TRBJ1-5; TRBD1 might be the D (6 bases). Per the germline V gene, CDR1 is GTSNPN and CDR2 is SVGIG (reference sequence). V lost 7 bases, J lost 2 bases, and 12 bases lay in between. CDR3 length: 13 amino acids. The CDR3 region is CASGGAGNQPQHF. The CDR3 DNA is TGTGCCTCGGGGGGGGCTGGCAATCAGCCCCAGCATTTT.

The rearrangement uses TRBV6-1 and TRBJ2-5; TRBD2 matches at 7 bases. V lost 1 base to trimming and J lost 5 bases; unmatched junction nucleotides: 16. CDR3 length: 18 amino acids. CDR1 MNHNS and CDR2 SASEGT come from the germline V gene. In DNA form, the CDR3 reads TGTGCCAGCAGTGAAGGCTTCCCCGGGAGCCTCGGGGGGGAGACCCAGTACTTC. It codes for CASSEGFPGSLGGETQYF.

The rearrangement joins TRBV2 to TRBJ2-7, with TRBD2 matching over 12 bases. J gave up 5 bases and V 11 bases, and 7 bases lay outside the gene matches. The germline gives CDR1 SNHLY, CDR2 FYNNEI. The CDR3 runs to 13 residues. CDR3 nucleotide sequence: TGTGCCGTTAGGACTAGCGGGAAGAACGAGCAGTACTTC. It is translated as CAVRTSGKNEQYF.

This sequence joins TRBV14 and TRBJ1-1, with D perhaps matching TRBD1 (5 bases). CDR1 is SGHDN and CDR2 is FVKESK in the germline V gene. This CDR3 is built from 16 residues. Trimming cost V 4 bases and J 0 bases, with 15 bases left between them. The CDR3, as DNA: TGTGCCAGCAGCCGAATCACGGGGGGGATGAACACTGAAGCTTTCTTT. It specifies CASSRITGGMNTEAFF.

V gene TRBV7-8 combines with J gene TRBJ1-1; 7 bases map to TRBD1. CDR1 and CDR2 (germline): SGHVS, FQNEAQ. The CDR3 extends over 15 amino acids. V lost 5 bases, J lost 4 bases, and 10 bases stayed unmatched. CDR3 amino acids: CASSPQQGLVTEAFF. In DNA form, the CDR3 reads TGTGCCAGCAGCCCTCAACAGGGGTTGGTCACTGAAGCTTTCTTT.

This chain joins TRBV6-6 and TRBJ1-5, with D perhaps TRBD1 (5 bases). V was shortened by 5 bases and J by 5 bases, with 13 bases between the two germline ends. In germline, CDR1 is MNHNY, CDR2 SVGAGI (reference sequence). This CDR3 contains 14 residues. The CDR3 loop is CASSPGGVDQPQHF. CDR3 bases: TGTGCCAGCAGTCCCGGGGGGGTTGATCAGCCCCAGCATTTT.

The V and J genes are TRBV4-3 and TRBJ2-3; the D gene is possibly TRBD1 (5 bases). Germline values: CDR1 LGHNA, CDR2 YSLEER. The V end lost 0 bases, the J end lost 3 bases, and 13 bases lay between the germline ends. There are 16 residues in the CDR3. This CDR3 reads CASSQEGARRTDTQYF. The CDR3 bases are TGCGCCAGCAGCCAAGAAGGGGCCCGCCGTACAGATACGCAGTATTTT.

V and J are TRBV5-1 and TRBJ2-5; 9 bases agree with TRBD1. The CDR3 consists of 15 residues. Germline V CDR1 and CDR2: SGHRS, YFSETQ. J gave up 1 base and V 6 bases, and 7 bases lay outside the gene matches. CDR3 protein: CASTMGQGPQETQYF. The CDR3 nucleotides are TGCGCCAGCACCATGGGACAGGGACCCCAAGAGACCCAGTACTTC.

V and J are TRBV6-5 and TRBJ2-5, with D possibly matching TRBD1 (5 bases). This CDR3 is 13 amino acids long. V was shortened by 3 bases and J by 4 bases, with 9 bases between the two germline ends. The V gene's germline CDR1 is MNHEY and CDR2 SVGAGI. CDR3 loop: CASSYSGIETQYF. CDR3 nucleotides: TGTGCCAGCAGTTATTCAGGGATAGAGACCCAGTACTTC.

J is TRBJ1-3 and V is TRBV10-3; D not certain. CDR3 length: 12 residues. V was cut by 7 bases and J by 8 bases, with 12 bases left in between. CDR1 and CDR2 (germline): ENHRY, SYGVKD. This chain's CDR3 is CAIKGGGDTIYF. The DNA for the CDR3 is TGTGCCATCAAAGGAGGAGGAGACACCATATATTTT.

V usage is TRBV6-1 and J usage is TRBJ2-1, with TRBD2 matching 9 bases. The CDR3 has 15 amino acids. Germline trimming cut 1 base from V and 6 bases from J; bases unmatched to any gene: 4. The germline gives CDR1 MNHNS, CDR2 SASEGT. The CDR3 sequence is CASSEGAGGSNEQFF. CDR3 in DNA: TGTGCCAGCAGTGAAGGGGCGGGGGGGAGCAATGAGCAGTTCTTC.

The rearrangement links TRBV5-4 to TRBJ2-7; 10 positions match TRBD1. The CDR3 has 14 amino acids. J was trimmed by 5 bases and V by 3 bases; bases with no gene match: 5. Germline V gives CDR1 SGHNT, CDR2 YYREEE (reference sequence). The CDR3 protein is CASSSGTGVHEQYF. DNA for the CDR3: TGTGCCAGCAGCTCCGGGACAGGGGTCCACGAGCAGTACTTC.

In the case of this clone: Germline and junction disagree at one end, which may indicate a read error. The chain couples TRBV7-7 to TRBJ1-1, with 8 bases identical to TRBD1. The CDR3 is 17 residues long. Germline assignment: CDR1 SSHAT and CDR2 FNYEAQ (reference sequence). CDR3 in DNA: TGTGCTAGCAGCTTACATTCTAGGACAGGGATGGGCACTGAAGCTTTCTTT. Residues: CASSLHSRTGMGTEAFF.

The J gene is TRBJ2-1, the V gene TRBV7-2, with 9 nucleotides matching TRBD2. Looked up from germline, CDR1 is SGHTA and CDR2 is FQGNSA. This CDR3 comprises 15 residues. Trimming removed 4 bases from V and 6 bases from J; junction bases left unmatched: 7. The CDR3 protein is CASSSQRGVFNEQFF. In DNA form, the CDR3 reads TGTGCCAGCAGCTCGCAGCGGGGGGTGTTCAATGAGCAGTTCTTC.

This chain connects TRBV27 to TRBJ2-1; weak D call: TRBD1 (5 bases). Looked up from germline, CDR1 is MNHEY and CDR2 is SMNVEV (reference sequence). The CDR3 runs to 13 residues. The germline V and J ends were trimmed by 3 bases and 5 bases, with 8 bases remaining between them. The chain's CDR3 is CASSFLGDNEQFF. The CDR3 bases are TGTGCCAGCAGTTTTTTAGGGGACAATGAGCAGTTCTTC.

This chain connects TRBV7-9 to TRBJ2-2; D may be TRBD1 (5 bases). Between the trimmed V and J ends, which lost 1 base and 3 bases, there was a span of 12 bases. There are 16 residues in the CDR3. Per the germline V gene, CDR1 is SEHNR and CDR2 is FQNEAQ (reference sequence). Here the CDR3 DNA reads TGTGCCAGCAGCTTAGGACAGAGATGGTACACCGGGGAGCTGTTTTTT. Translating gives CASSLGQRWYTGELFF.

The CDR3 here is CASSLSTSGNTIYF. The DNA of the CDR3 is TGTGCCAGCAGCCTATCAACCTCAGGAAACACCATATATTTT. This chain connects TRBV9 to TRBJ1-3; no reliable D call. The length of the CDR3 is 14 residues. Trimming removed 4 bases at V and 4 bases at J, with 12 bases between. Germline CDR1 and CDR2: SGDLS and YYNGEE.

The chain couples TRBV30 to TRBJ2-3; tentative D call: TRBD2 (6 bases). Germline V CDR1 and CDR2: GTSNPN, SVGIG (reference sequence). The CDR3 extends over 14 amino acids. V was clipped by 4 bases and J by 0 bases, with 11 bases between them. CDR3 DNA sequence: TGTGCCTGGATGCTCGGAGGGAGCACAGATACGCAGTATTTT. It codes for CAWMLGGSTDTQYF.

This chain joins TRBV21-1 and TRBJ1-6. TRBV21-1 corresponds to a pseudogene. CDR3 length: 11 amino acids. The CDR3 here is CASSAGTLSHF. CDR3 sequence (DNA): TGTGCCAGCAGCGCCGGGACTCTTAGCCACTTT.

The J gene is TRBJ1-6, the V gene TRBV7-9, with D unclear. Trimming removed 5 bases at V and 5 bases at J, with 13 bases between. CDR3 length: 15 residues. Germline CDR1 reads SEHNR; CDR2 reads FQNEAQ (reference sequence). CDR3 bases: TGTGCCAGCAGCCCACCGGGTGCCGATAATTCACCCCTCCACTTT. Translation: CASSPPGADNSPLHF.